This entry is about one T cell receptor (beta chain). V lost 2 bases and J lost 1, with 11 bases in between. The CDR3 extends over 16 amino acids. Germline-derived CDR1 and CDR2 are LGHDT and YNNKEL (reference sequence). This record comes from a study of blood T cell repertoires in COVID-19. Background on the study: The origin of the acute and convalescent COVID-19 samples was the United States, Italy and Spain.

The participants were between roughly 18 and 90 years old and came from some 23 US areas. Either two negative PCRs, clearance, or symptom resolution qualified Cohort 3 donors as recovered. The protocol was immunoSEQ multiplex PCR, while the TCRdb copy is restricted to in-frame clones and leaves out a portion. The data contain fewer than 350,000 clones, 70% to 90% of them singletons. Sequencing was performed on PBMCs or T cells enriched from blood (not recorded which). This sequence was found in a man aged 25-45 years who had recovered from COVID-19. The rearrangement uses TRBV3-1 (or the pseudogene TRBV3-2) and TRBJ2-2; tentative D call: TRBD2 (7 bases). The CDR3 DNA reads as TGTGCCAGCAGCCAACGGCGGGGGCAGAACACCGGGGAGCTGTTTTTT. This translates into CASSQRRGQNTGELFF.